This is a list of T cell receptor beta chains from one sample in a study of T cell repertoires in cytomegalovirus infection. TCRdb processed the reads anew with MiXCR; each CDR3 protein has one entry. This repertoire shows under 500,000 distinct CDR3 sequences, roughly 46% found once; its top ten account for around 44%. The antigens these receptors bind are not known. Sample: cultured PBMCs, taken from culture after CMV antigen stimulation. The receptors originated from a human donor in good health (CMV status not recorded). Some clones in this sample may be carry-over from other donors' samples. Each CDR3 is given with its conserved first and last residue. The D gene is left open where the match is weak. Not all rows give a size; the values are once, few, many and, for expanded clones, a class.

J | D | size | V | CDR3 | DNA
TRBJ2-2 | - | many | TRBV7-2 | CASSLAGVNTGELFF | TGTGCCAGCAGCTTAGCGGGGGTGAACACCGGGGAGCTGTTTTTT
TRBJ1-5 | - | - | TRBV7-6 | CASSLAPGPDQPQHF | TGTGCCAGCAGCTTAGCGCCCGGGCCTGATCAGCCCCAGCATTTT
TRBJ1-2 | TRBD1 | - | TRBV20-1 | CSARGQANYGYTF | TGCAGTGCTAGGGGACAGGCCAACTATGGCTACACCTTC
TRBJ2-2 | - | - | TRBV7-2 | CASTWRGNTGELFF | TGTGCCAGCACCTGGAGGGGGAACACCGGGGAGCTGTTTTTT
TRBJ2-1 | TRBD2 | few | TRBV12-3/TRBV12-4 | CASSPLTSGGYNEQFF | TGTGCCAGCAGTCCCCTGACTAGCGGGGGATACAATGAGCAGTTCTTC
TRBJ2-5 | TRBD2 | - | TRBV2 | CASSPSGRAETQYF | TGTGCCAGCAGTCCTAGCGGGAGGGCAGAGACCCAGTACTTC
TRBJ1-6 | TRBD1 | - | TRBV6-6 | CASSPGQGARNSPLHF | TGTGCCAGCAGTCCCGGACAGGGGGCACGGAATTCACCCCTCCACTTT
TRBJ1-1 | - | - | TRBV20-1 | CSAKFSGGEAFF | TGCAGTGCTAAGTTTTCGGGGGGAGAAGCTTTCTTT
TRBJ2-3 | - | few | TRBV6-6 | CAASTPGFTDTQYF | TGTGCCGCCAGCACCCCAGGGTTCACAGATACGCAGTATTTT
TRBJ1-5 | - | - | TRBV19 | CASSIGYRGLRNQPQHF | TGTGCCAGTAGTATAGGTTATAGGGGATTGCGGAATCAGCCCCAGCATTTT
TRBJ2-3 | - | - | TRBV5-6 | CASSLTSISTDTQYF | TGTGCCAGCAGCTTGACGTCAATTAGCACAGATACGCAGTATTTT
TRBJ2-2 | - | few | TRBV7-8 | CASSGDNTGELFF | TGTGCCAGCAGCGGCGATAACACCGGGGAGCTGTTTTTT
TRBJ2-7 | TRBD1 | - | TRBV7-2 | CASSPDRFSYEQYF | TGTGCCAGCAGCCCGGACAGGTTCTCCTACGAGCAGTACTTC
TRBJ2-3 | TRBD2 | - | TRBV19 | CASSPRLALSDTQYF | TGTGCCAGTAGTCCCCGACTAGCGTTGTCAGATACGCAGTATTTT
TRBJ2-7 | - | few | TRBV11-2 | CASSLVRQAAYEQYF | TGTGCCAGCAGCTTAGTCCGGCAGGCGGCCTACGAGCAGTACTTC
TRBJ2-1 | - | few | TRBV7-9 | CAIRSGWGSNNEQFF | TGTGCCATCCGTTCAGGGTGGGGCTCCAACAATGAGCAGTTCTTC
TRBJ1-2 | - | - | TRBV28 | CASSSPRTAYYGYTF | TGTGCCAGCAGTTCCCCCAGGACAGCTTACTATGGCTACACCTTC
TRBJ2-3 | - | - | TRBV4-3 | CASSQDSTDTQYF | TGCGCCAGCAGCCAAGATAGCACAGATACGCAGTATTTT
TRBJ2-3 | TRBD2 | few | TRBV5-1 | CASSELLAGADTQYF | TGCGCCAGCAGTGAACTACTAGCGGGAGCAGATACGCAGTATTTT
TRBJ2-3 | TRBD1 | - | TRBV7-6 | CASSAMGQRTDTQYF | TGTGCCAGCAGCGCCATGGGACAGCGCACAGATACGCAGTATTTT
TRBJ2-7 | - | few | TRBV11-2 | CASSPRGTTYEQYF | TGTGCCAGCAGCCCCAGGGGCACGACCTACGAGCAGTACTTC
TRBJ1-2 | - | - | TRBV19 | CASSIASGFVDGYTF | TGTGCCAGTAGTATAGCCTCAGGGTTTGTTGATGGCTACACCTTC
TRBJ2-7 | TRBD2 | few | TRBV7-2 | CASSLVPRGSYEQYF | TGTGCCAGCAGCTTAGTTCCGCGGGGGTCCTACGAGCAGTACTTC
TRBJ1-1 | - | - | TRBV11-3 | CASSLDRSSRAFF | TGTGCCAGCAGCTTAGATCGTAGCTCGCGAGCTTTCTTT
TRBJ2-3 | TRBD2 | many | TRBV7-2 | CASSLERASGHRTDTQYF | TGTGCCAGCAGCTTAGAGAGGGCTAGCGGACATCGCACAGATACGCAGTATTTT
TRBJ1-5 | - | - | TRBV12-5 | CASGFGGGHQPQHF | TGTGCTAGTGGTTTTGGGGGGGGGCATCAGCCCCAGCATTTT
TRBJ2-3 | TRBD2 | few | TRBV11-2 | CASSLEAGLAGSTDTQYF | TGTGCCAGCAGCTTAGAGGCCGGACTAGCGGGAAGCACAGATACGCAGTATTTT
TRBJ1-4 | - | - | TRBV2 | CASTKRRMISATNEKLFF | TGTGCCAGCACCAAACGGAGGATGATCAGTGCAACTAATGAAAAACTGTTTTTT
TRBJ1-2 | - | - | TRBV4-3 | CASSQAGFSSGYTF | TGCGCCAGCAGCCAAGCGGGGTTTTCTAGTGGCTACACCTTC
TRBJ2-1 | - | - | TRBV7-2 | CASIWDPAYNEQFF | TGTGCCAGCATCTGGGATCCAGCCTACAATGAGCAGTTCTTC
TRBJ1-1 | - | few | TRBV18 | CASSPGQHTEAFF | TGTGCCAGCTCACCTGGGCAGCACACTGAAGCTTTCTTT
TRBJ2-1 | TRBD2 | - | TRBV20-1 | CSASGLAGMGNEQFF | TGCAGTGCTAGTGGACTAGCGGGAATGGGCAATGAGCAGTTCTTC
TRBJ2-2 | - | - | TRBV6-2/TRBV6-3 | CASTPGLQSADTGELFF | TGTGCCAGCACCCCAGGCCTTCAATCGGCTGACACCGGGGAGCTGTTTTTT
TRBJ2-1 | TRBD2 | - | TRBV5-1 | CASSWGLAGGYEQFF | TGCGCCAGCAGCTGGGGACTAGCGGGAGGATATGAGCAGTTCTTC
TRBJ2-3 | TRBD1 | - | TRBV7-8 | CASSPLVGRGTGDTQYF | TGTGCCAGCAGCCCCTTAGTTGGCAGGGGGACGGGTGATACGCAGTATTTT
TRBJ1-6 | - | few | TRBV28 | CASRSGLGNSPLHF | TGTGCCAGCAGATCTGGGCTGGGTAATTCACCCCTCCACTTT
TRBJ2-3 | - | - | TRBV2 | CASSEGRSTDTQYF | TGTGCCAGCAGTGAGGGGCGAAGCACAGATACGCAGTATTTT
TRBJ2-3 | TRBD1 | - | TRBV7-2 | CASSLAGDSGNTDTQYF | TGTGCCAGCAGCTTAGCTGGGGACAGTGGAAACACAGATACGCAGTATTTT
TRBJ2-7 | TRBD1 | - | TRBV2 | CASIPRQGWDYEQYF | TGTGCCAGCATCCCTCGACAGGGGTGGGACTACGAGCAGTACTTC
TRBJ2-3 | TRBD2 | - | TRBV20-1 | CSALAGGTDTQYF | TGCAGTGCTCTAGCGGGGGGAACAGATACGCAGTATTTT
TRBJ1-6 | - | few | TRBV12-3/TRBV12-4 | CASSLGQGFESPLHF | TGTGCCAGCAGTTTAGGGCAGGGGTTTGAGTCACCCCTCCACTTT
TRBJ1-1 | - | - | TRBV14 | CASSHRVRYKSTEAFF | TGTGCCAGCAGCCATAGGGTCAGGTATAAGAGCACTGAAGCTTTCTTT
TRBJ2-3 | - | - | TRBV4-1 | CASSLTGTPGVDTQYF | TGCGCCAGCAGCCTGACCGGGACTCCCGGTGTTGATACGCAGTATTTT
TRBJ1-6 | - | - | TRBV11-2 | CASSPRSEGGAYNSPLHF | TGTGCCAGCAGCCCTCGGTCGGAGGGAGGTGCCTATAATTCACCCCTCCACTTT
TRBJ2-1 | - | - | TRBV15 | CATSGPNNEQFF | TGTGCCACCAGCGGGCCTAACAATGAGCAGTTCTTC
TRBJ1-5 | - | few | TRBV7-8 | CASSSRVNQPQHF | TGTGCCAGCAGCTCACGAGTTAATCAGCCCCAGCATTTT
TRBJ2-5 | - | few | TRBV6-6 | CASSYSGGSGRSETQYF | TGTGCCAGCAGTTACTCAGGGGGAAGTGGTAGATCGGAGACCCAGTACTTC
TRBJ2-1 | - | few | TRBV7-2 | CASRPGTFYNEQFF | TGTGCCAGCAGACCCGGGACTTTCTACAATGAGCAGTTCTTC